This T cell receptor beta chain was sequenced in a study of identical twins. This clonotype has a handful of counts. Its antigen is undetermined. Each CDR3 protein gets one entry after TCRdb re-called the 5' RACE reads with MiXCR. The sample lists some 760,000 distinct CDR3 sequences; about 18% were seen once. Trimming removed 5 bases at V and 6 bases at J, with 10 bases between. The CDR3 is 13 residues long. Germline loops: CDR1 SGHTA, CDR2 FQGTGA. Findings of the study overall: Twins shared beta out-of-frame sequences in excess, but this excess was weaker.

A further study also used this sample, focusing on T cells expressing NK-cell markers. Turning to that study: HCMV seropositivity marked seven of the eight sequenced donors; one was seronegative.

The genes are TRBV7-3 and TRBJ2-2; D unclear. Sequenced input: PBMCs. This receptor was identified in a woman between 18 and 29 years old in good health. The CDR3 loop reads CASSQSSSGELFF. CDR3 DNA: TGTGCCAGCAGCCAAAGTAGTTCCGGGGAGCTGTTTTTT.